These T cell receptor beta chains were read from a single sample in a study of shared clonotypes between healthy human individuals. Only in-frame clones appear in the TCRdb table, and some are missing; sequencing was by immunoSEQ multiplex PCR. The table includes about 610,000 clones, 95% to 96% detected once. The specimen sequenced was naive CD8+ T cells sorted from blood. All receptors come from a woman aged 25 to 39 in good health. Both conserved end residues are part of each CDR3. A D gene is named only where the DNA matches it firmly. For some rows the clone size is stated as once, few or many, or as a class when expanded; others skip it.

NA,TRBV10-3,TRBJ2-7,NA,TGTGCCATCAGTGATGAATCCTACGAGCAGTACTTC,CAISDESYEQYF
NA,TRBV4-1,TRBJ2-2,TRBD2,TGCGCCAGCAGCCAAGCGGGGGGTCTGGGGGAGCTGTTTTTT,CASSQAGGLGELFF
once,TRBV25-1,TRBJ2-3,NA,TGTGCCAGCAGTGAACTTGGGACGCCGTCTAACACAGATACGCAGTATTTT,CASSELGTPSNTDTQYF
NA,TRBV27,TRBJ1-1,NA,TGTGCCAGCAGTTTAACGATGAACACTGAAGCTTTCTTT,CASSLTMNTEAFF
few,TRBV27,TRBJ1-5,NA,TGTGCCAGCAGAAGATGGGGCCCCTTCTCCAATCAGCCCCAGCATTTT,CASRRWGPFSNQPQHF
NA,TRBV19,TRBJ2-7,TRBD1,TGTGCCAGTAGTATTTTCAGGGGGCGCGGGTACGAGCAGTACTTC,CASSIFRGRGYEQYF
NA,TRBV23-1,TRBJ2-7,TRBD1,TGCGCCAGCAGTCCCCCACCCGGTTTGGGTACAGGGGGCCCCTACGAGCAGTACTTC,CASSPPPGLGTGGPYEQYF
NA,TRBV28,TRBJ2-7,NA,TGTGCCAGCAGTCCGGATTCCGACGAGCAGTACTTC,CASSPDSDEQYF
NA,TRBV30,TRBJ2-1,TRBD2,TGTGCCTGGAGTGGGACTAGCGAGTATGAGCAGTTCTTC,CAWSGTSEYEQFF
NA,TRBV2,TRBJ2-7,NA,TGTGCCAGCAGTGAAATGATAAATACCGACCTAGACGAGCAGTACTTC,CASSEMINTDLDEQYF
NA,TRBV27,TRBJ2-7,NA,TGTGCCAGCAGTTTATTGGGAGTTGGTGTCGAGCAGTACTTC,CASSLLGVGVEQYF
NA,TRBV9,TRBJ1-2,NA,TGTGCCAGCAGCGTAGGGGGGGATGTTGACTATGGCTACACCTTC,CASSVGGDVDYGYTF
NA,TRBV18,TRBJ2-1,NA,TGTGCCAGCTCACCCGACGGGGAGGATGAGCAGTTCTTC,CASSPDGEDEQFF
NA,TRBV27,TRBJ1-1,NA,TGTGCCAGCAGTAAACGGGAGCCGGGCACTGAAGCTTTCTTT,CASSKREPGTEAFF
NA,TRBV5-4,TRBJ2-3,NA,TGTGCCAGCAGCTTGGATCCAGATACGCAGTATTTT,CASSLDPDTQYF
NA,TRBV27,TRBJ1-2,TRBD1,TGTGCCAGCAGCCCTACAGGGGGCGCGGGTGGCTACACCTTC,CASSPTGGAGGYTF
NA,TRBV5-4,TRBJ2-7,TRBD1,TGTGCCAGCAGCTTCCGGGACAGACCCTACGAGCAGTACTTC,CASSFRDRPYEQYF
NA,TRBV15,TRBJ2-2,NA,TGTGCCACCAACCGGGACGGCGGGGAGCTGTTTTTT,CATNRDGGELFF
NA,TRBV4-1,TRBJ2-2,NA,TGCGCCAGCAGCCCGGGACAGAACACCGGGGAGCTGTTTTTT,CASSPGQNTGELFF
NA,TRBV19,TRBJ2-1,TRBD2,TGTGCCAGTAGTATTGGCCTAGCGGGAGTAAATGAGCAGTTCTTC,CASSIGLAGVNEQFF
NA,TRBV14,TRBJ2-7,NA,TGTGCCAGCAGCCAGGGACGCCTCACTGGAGAGCAGTACTTC,CASSQGRLTGEQYF
NA,TRBV6-6,TRBJ1-4,TRBD1,TGTGCCAGCAGTTACGCACGGACAGGGGACGAAAAACTGTTTTTT,CASSYARTGDEKLFF
NA,TRBV2,TRBJ2-7,NA,TGTGCCAGCAGGGACACCGCTTGGGGACGAGACGAGCAGTACTTC,CASRDTAWGRDEQYF
NA,TRBV7-8,TRBJ2-3,NA,TGTGCCAGCAGCTTAGCGGTACGGGATCCCGACACAGATACGCAGTATTTT,CASSLAVRDPDTDTQYF
NA,TRBV6-5,TRBJ2-3,TRBD2,TGTGCCAGCAGCCGAATAGCGGGAATCACAGATACGCAGTATTTT,CASSRIAGITDTQYF
once,TRBV28,TRBJ1-5,NA,TGTGCCAGCAGTCTCGTCGCCGGGACCGAATTCAATCAGCCCCAGCATTTT,CASSLVAGTEFNQPQHF
NA,TRBV27,TRBJ1-1,NA,TGTGCCACCAGAGTGGGTACTGAAGCTTTCTTT,CATRVGTEAFF
NA,TRBV28,TRBJ2-7,NA,TGTGCCAGCAGTTTTGGGGGGACAGAAAGCTCCTACGAGCAGTACTTC,CASSFGGTESSYEQYF
NA,TRBV27,TRBJ2-2,NA,TGTGCCAGCAGTAGCACCGGGGAGCTGTTTTTT,CASSSTGELFF
once,TRBV11-1,TRBJ1-4,NA,TGTGCCAGCAGCTTAGACAGTGAAGAAAAACTGTTTTTT,CASSLDSEEKLFF
NA,TRBV5-6,TRBJ2-3,TRBD1,TGTGCCAGCAGCACCCGGGACAGGGGGGTCGAAAGCACAGATACGCAGTATTTT,CASSTRDRGVESTDTQYF
NA,TRBV28,TRBJ2-7,NA,TGTGCCAGCAGTTGGGCCGAGACTAACTACGAGCAGTACTTC,CASSWAETNYEQYF
NA,TRBV6-5,TRBJ2-1,TRBD2,TGTGCCAGCAGTTTACTAGCGGGAGGATACAATGAGCAGTTCTTC,CASSLLAGGYNEQFF
NA,TRBV7-6,TRBJ2-6,TRBD1,TGTGCCAGCAAAGACAGGGGTGGGGCCAACGTCCTGACTTTC,CASKDRGGANVLTF
once,TRBV5-8,TRBJ2-3,NA,TGTGCCAGCCCCCCGTTGGGGGATACGCAGTATTTT,CASPPLGDTQYF
NA,TRBV19,TRBJ1-2,NA,TGTGCCAGTAGTCCGTACTATGGCACGGACTATGGCTACACCTTC,CASSPYYGTDYGYTF
NA,TRBV9,TRBJ2-1,TRBD2,TGTGCCAGCAGCTCCGGACTAGCGGGAAATGAGCAGTTCTTC,CASSSGLAGNEQFF
NA,TRBV27,TRBJ2-7,TRBD2,TGTGCCAGCAGTCCACCCCCGGGACTAGCGGGAGCCTACGAGCAGTACTTC,CASSPPPGLAGAYEQYF
NA,TRBV2,TRBJ1-2,NA,TGTGCCAGCAGTGAATGGGGAAACTATGGCTACACCTTC,CASSEWGNYGYTF
NA,TRBV9,TRBJ2-6,NA,TGTGCCAGCAGCGTTGCCAGCAGCGGCCTGACTTTC,CASSVASSGLTF
NA,TRBV10-3,TRBJ2-2,TRBD2,TGTGCCATCAGTGTGCAACTGTGGCGGGAGGGAACCGGGGAGCTGTTTTTT,CAISVQLWREGTGELFF
NA,TRBV19,TRBJ2-2,TRBD1,TGTGCCAGTAGTATAGGGCGGACAGGTGGAAGCCCCGGGGAGCTGTTTTTT,CASSIGRTGGSPGELFF
NA,TRBV13,TRBJ2-7,TRBD2,TGTGCCAGCAGCCCAGGGACTAGCGGCTACGAGCAGTACTTC,CASSPGTSGYEQYF
once,TRBV27,TRBJ2-1,TRBD2,TGTGCCAGCAGTCCACCGGGACTAGGCTACAATGAGCAGTTCTTC,CASSPPGLGYNEQFF
NA,TRBV27,TRBJ2-3,NA,TGTGCCAGCAGAATCGGGGGCACAGATACGCAGTATTTT,CASRIGGTDTQYF
NA,TRBV4-1,TRBJ2-7,NA,TGCGCCAGCAGCCAAGATGTTAGACCTCACTACGAGCAGTACTTC,CASSQDVRPHYEQYF
NA,TRBV7-2,TRBJ2-7,NA,TGTGCCAGCAGCTTCAGCGGTGATTACGAGCAGTACTTC,CASSFSGDYEQYF
NA,TRBV7-9,TRBJ2-7,NA,TGTGCCAGCAGCTCACCACAAAAGGACTGGAACGAGCAGTACTTC,CASSSPQKDWNEQYF